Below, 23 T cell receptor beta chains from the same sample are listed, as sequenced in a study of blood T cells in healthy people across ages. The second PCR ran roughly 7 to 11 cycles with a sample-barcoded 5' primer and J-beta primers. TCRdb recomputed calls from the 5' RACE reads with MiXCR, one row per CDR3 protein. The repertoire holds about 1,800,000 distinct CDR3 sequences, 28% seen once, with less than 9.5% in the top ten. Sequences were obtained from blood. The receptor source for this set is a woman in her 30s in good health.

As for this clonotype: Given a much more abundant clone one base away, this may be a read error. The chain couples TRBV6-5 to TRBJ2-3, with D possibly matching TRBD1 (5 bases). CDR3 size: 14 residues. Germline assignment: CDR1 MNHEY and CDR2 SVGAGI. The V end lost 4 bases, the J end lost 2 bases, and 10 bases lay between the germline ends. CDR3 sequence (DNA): TGTGCCAGCAGTTGCACAGGATTCACAGATACGCAGTATTTT. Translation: CASSCTGFTDTQYF.

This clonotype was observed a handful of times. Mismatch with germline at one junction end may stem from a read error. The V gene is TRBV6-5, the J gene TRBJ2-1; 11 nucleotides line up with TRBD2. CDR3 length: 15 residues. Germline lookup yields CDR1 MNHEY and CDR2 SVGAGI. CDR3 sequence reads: CASRASGGTYSEQFF. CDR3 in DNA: TGTGCCAGCAGGGCTAGCGGGGGGACCTACAGTGAGCAGTTCTTC.

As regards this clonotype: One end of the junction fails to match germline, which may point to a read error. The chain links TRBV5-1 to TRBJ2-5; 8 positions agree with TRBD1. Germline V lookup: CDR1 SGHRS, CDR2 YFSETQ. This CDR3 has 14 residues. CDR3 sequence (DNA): TGCGCCAGCAGCAGGGGACAGGCCCAAGAGTCCCAGTACTTC. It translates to CASSRGQAQESQYF.

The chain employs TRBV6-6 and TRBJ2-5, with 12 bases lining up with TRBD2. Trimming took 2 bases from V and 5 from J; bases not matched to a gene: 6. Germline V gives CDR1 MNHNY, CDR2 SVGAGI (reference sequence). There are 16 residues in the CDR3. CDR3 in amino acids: CASSYGRLAGAETQYF. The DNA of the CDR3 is TGTGCCAGCAGTTACGGTCGACTAGCGGGAGCGGAGACCCAGTACTTC.

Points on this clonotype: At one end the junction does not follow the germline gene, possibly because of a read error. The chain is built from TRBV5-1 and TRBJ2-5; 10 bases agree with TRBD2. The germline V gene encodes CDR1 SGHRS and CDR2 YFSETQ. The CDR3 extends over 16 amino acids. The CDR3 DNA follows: TGCGCCAGCAGCTTGGCGATAGCGGGGGGCGAAGAGACCCCGTACTTC. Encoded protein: CASSLAIAGGEETPYF.

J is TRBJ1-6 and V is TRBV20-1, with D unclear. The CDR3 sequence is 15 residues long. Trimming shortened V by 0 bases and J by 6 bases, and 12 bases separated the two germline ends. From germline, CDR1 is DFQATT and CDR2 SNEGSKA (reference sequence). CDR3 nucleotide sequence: TGCAGTGCTAGAGATTCCGGGGTTGCTAATTCACCCCTCCACTTT. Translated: CSARDSGVANSPLHF.

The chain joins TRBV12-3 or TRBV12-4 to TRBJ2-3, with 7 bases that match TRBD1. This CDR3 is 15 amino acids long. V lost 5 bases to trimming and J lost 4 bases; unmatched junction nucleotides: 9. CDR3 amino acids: CASSRTGQFADTQYF. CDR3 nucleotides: TGTGCCAGCAGTCGAACGGGACAGTTCGCAGATACGCAGTATTTT.

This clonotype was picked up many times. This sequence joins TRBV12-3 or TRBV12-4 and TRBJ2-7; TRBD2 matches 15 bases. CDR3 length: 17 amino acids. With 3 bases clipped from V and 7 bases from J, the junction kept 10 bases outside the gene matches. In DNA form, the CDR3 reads TGTGCCAGCAGTTTCCCGGGACTAGCGGGAGGTATAGGGGAGCAGTACTTC. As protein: CASSFPGLAGGIGEQYF.

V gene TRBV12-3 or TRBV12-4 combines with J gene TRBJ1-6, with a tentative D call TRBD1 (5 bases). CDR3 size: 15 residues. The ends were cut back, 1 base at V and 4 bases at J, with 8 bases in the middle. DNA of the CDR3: TGTGCCAGCAGTTTAGGGGGGGTTTATAATTCACCCCTCCACTTT. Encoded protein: CASSLGGVYNSPLHF.

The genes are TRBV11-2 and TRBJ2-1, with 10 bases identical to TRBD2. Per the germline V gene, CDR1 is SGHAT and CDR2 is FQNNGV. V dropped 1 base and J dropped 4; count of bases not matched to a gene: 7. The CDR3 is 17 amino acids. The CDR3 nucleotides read TGTGCCAGCAGCTTAGCGGCTAGCGGGGGCGAATACAATGAGCAGTTCTTC. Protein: CASSLAASGGEYNEQFF.

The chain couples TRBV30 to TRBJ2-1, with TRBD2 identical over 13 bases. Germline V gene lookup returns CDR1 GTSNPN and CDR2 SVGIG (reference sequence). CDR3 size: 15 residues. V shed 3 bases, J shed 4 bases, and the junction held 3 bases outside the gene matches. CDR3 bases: TGTGCCTGGAGGGGACTAGCGGGACCATACAATGAGCAGTTCTTC. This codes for CAWRGLAGPYNEQFF.

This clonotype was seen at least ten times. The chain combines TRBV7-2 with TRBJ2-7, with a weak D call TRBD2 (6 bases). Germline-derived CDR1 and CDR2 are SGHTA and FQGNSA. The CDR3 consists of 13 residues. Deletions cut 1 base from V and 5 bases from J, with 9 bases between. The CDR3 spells CASSLDTGDEQYF. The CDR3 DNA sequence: TGTGCCAGCAGCTTAGATACGGGGGACGAGCAGTACTTC.

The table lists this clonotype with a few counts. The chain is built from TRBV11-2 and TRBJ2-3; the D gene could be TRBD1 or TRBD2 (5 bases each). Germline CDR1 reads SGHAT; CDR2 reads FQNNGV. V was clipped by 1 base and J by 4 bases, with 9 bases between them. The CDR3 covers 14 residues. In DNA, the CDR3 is TGTGCCAGCAGCTTAGCACAGGAGGCAGATACGCAGTATTTT. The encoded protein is CASSLAQEADTQYF.

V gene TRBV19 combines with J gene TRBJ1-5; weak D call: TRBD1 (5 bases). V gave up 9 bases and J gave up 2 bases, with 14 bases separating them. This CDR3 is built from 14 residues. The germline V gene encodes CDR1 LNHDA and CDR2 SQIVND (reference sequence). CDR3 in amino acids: CAREGKGGNQPQHF. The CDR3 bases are TGTGCCAGAGAGGGGAAGGGTGGCAATCAGCCCCAGCATTTT.

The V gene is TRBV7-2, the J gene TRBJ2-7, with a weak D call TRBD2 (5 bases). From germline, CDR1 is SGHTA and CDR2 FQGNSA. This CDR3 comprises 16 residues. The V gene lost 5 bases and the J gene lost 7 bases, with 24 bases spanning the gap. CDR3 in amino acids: CASSPPAGRRSREQYF. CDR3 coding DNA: TGTGCCAGCAGCCCCCCTGCGGGCAGAAGATCCAGGGAGCAGTACTTC.

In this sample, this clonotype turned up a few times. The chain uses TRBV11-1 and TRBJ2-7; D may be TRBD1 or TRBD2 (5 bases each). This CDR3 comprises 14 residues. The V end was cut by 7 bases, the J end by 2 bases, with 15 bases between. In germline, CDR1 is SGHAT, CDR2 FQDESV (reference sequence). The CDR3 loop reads CASKVGPGTYEQYF. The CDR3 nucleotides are TGTGCCAGCAAAGTGGGACCGGGAACCTACGAGCAGTACTTC.

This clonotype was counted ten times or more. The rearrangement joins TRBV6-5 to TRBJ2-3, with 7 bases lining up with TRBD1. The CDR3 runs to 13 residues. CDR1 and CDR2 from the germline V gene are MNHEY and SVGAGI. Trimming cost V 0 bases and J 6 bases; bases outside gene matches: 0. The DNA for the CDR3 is TGTGCCAGCAGTTACTCAGGGGGCGATACGCAGTATTTT. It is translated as CASSYSGGDTQYF.

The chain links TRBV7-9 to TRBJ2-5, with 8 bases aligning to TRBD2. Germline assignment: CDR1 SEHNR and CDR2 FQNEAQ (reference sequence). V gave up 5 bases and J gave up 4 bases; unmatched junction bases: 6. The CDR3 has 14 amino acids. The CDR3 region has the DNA TGTGCCAGCAGCGCCGGGGGGGCGGCAGAGACCCAGTACTTC. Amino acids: CASSAGGAAETQYF. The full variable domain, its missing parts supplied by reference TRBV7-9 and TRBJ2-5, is DTGVSQNPRHKITKRGQNVTFRCDPISEHNRLYWYRQTLGQGPEFLTYFQNEAQLEKSRLLSDRFSAERPKGSFSTLEIQRTEQGDSAMYLCASSAGGAAETQYFGPGTRLLVL.

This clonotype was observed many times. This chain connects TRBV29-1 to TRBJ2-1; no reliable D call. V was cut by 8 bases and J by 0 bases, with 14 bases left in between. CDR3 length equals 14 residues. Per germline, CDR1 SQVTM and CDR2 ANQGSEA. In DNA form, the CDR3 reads TGCAGCTCCGCAGGCGGAAGCTCCTACAATGAGCAGTTCTTC. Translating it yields CSSAGGSSYNEQFF.

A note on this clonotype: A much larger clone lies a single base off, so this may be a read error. The chain's CDR3 is CSALFRGGLSYNEQYF. CDR3 sequence (DNA): TGCAGTGCTCTCTTCCGGGGGGGACTCTCCTACAATGAGCAGTACTTC. The chain carries TRBV20-1 and TRBJ2-1; 8 bases line up with TRBD2. The J call may be wrong; the DNA end is better matched by TRBJ2-7. CDR3 length equals 16 residues. Germline CDR1 DFQATT, CDR2 SNEGSKA (reference sequence).

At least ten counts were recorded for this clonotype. The CDR3 DNA sequence: TGTGCCAGCAGTTACTTCTTACTAGCGACTAAATACGAGCAGTACTTC. Protein product: CASSYFLLATKYEQYF. The V call is TRBV6-2 or TRBV6-3, the J call TRBJ2-7, with TRBD2 identical over 7 bases. The ends lost 1 base at V and 4 bases at J; junction bases unmatched: 10. The CDR3 is 16 amino acids. Germline loops: CDR1 MNHEY, CDR2 SVGEGT.

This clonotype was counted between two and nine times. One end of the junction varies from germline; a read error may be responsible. CDR3 residues: CASSPQRNEQFF. CDR3 DNA sequence: TGTGCCAGCTCTCCACAGCGGAATGAGCAGTTCTTC. The rearrangement links TRBV18 to TRBJ2-1, with D perhaps matching TRBD2 (5 bases). The CDR3 length is 12 residues. Germline V gene data show CDR1 as KGHSH and CDR2 as LQKENI.

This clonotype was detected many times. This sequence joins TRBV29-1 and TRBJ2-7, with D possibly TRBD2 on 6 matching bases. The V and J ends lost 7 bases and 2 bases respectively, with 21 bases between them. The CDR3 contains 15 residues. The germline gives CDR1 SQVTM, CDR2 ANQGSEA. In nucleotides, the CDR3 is TGCAGCGCGGATACCATGGGACTCCCCCCCTACGAGCAGTACTTC. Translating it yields CSADTMGLPPYEQYF.